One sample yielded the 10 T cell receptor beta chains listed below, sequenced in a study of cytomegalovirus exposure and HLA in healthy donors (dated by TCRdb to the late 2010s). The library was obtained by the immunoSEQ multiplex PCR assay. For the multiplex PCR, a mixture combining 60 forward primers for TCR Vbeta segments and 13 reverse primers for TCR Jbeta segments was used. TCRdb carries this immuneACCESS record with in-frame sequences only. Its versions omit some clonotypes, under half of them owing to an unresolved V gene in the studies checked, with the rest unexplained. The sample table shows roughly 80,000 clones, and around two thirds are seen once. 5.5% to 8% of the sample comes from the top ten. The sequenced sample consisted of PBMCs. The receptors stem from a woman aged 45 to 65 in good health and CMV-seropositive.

The DNA of the CDR3 is TGCGCCAGCAGCTCGACGACTCCCGGAAACACCATATATTTT. It translates to CASSSTTPGNTIYF. The chain combines TRBV5-1 with TRBJ1-3, with D hard to call. Germline CDR1 reads SGHRS; CDR2 reads YFSETQ. Trimming removed 3 bases at V and 4 bases at J, with 11 bases between. This CDR3 region has 14 residues. Full variable domain (outside the CDR3, taken from reference TRBV5-1 and TRBJ1-3): KAGVTQTPRYLIKTRGQQVTLSCSPISGHRSVSWYQQTPGQGLQFLFEYFSETQRNKGNFPGRFSGRQFSNSRSEMNVSTLELGDSALYLCASSSTTPGNTIYFGEGSWLTVV.

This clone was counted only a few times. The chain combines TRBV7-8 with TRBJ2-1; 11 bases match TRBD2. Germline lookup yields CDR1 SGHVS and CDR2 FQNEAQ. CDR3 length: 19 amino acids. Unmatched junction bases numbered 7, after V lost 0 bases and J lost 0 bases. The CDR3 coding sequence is TGTGCCAGCAGCTTAGCGCCGGGGACTAGCGGATCCTCCTACAATGAGCAGTTCTTC. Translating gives CASSLAPGTSGSSYNEQFF.

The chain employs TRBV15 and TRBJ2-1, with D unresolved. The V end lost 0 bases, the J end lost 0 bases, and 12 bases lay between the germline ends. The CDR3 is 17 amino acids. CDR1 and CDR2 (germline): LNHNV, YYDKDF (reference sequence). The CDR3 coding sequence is TGTGCCACCAGCAGAGATGTCACCCTTAGCTCCTACAATGAGCAGTTCTTC. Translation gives CATSRDVTLSSYNEQFF.

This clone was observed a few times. The CDR3 here is CASSLGGENEQFF. CDR3 sequence (DNA): TGTGCCAGCAGTCTCGGGGGGGAGAATGAGCAGTTCTTC. This rearrangement joins TRBV6-4 to TRBJ2-1; 8 bases align to TRBD2. Trimming at V came to 5 bases and at J to 7 bases, leaving 4 bases not matched to a gene. Germline loops: CDR1 MRHNA, CDR2 SNTAGT. The CDR3 has 13 amino acids.

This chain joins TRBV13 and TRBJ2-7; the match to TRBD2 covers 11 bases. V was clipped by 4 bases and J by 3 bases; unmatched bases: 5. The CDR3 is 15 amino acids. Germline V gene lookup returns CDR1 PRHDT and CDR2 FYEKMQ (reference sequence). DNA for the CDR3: TGTGCCAGCAGCTCCTCCGGGACTAGCGGCTACGAGCAGTACTTC. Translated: CASSSSGTSGYEQYF.

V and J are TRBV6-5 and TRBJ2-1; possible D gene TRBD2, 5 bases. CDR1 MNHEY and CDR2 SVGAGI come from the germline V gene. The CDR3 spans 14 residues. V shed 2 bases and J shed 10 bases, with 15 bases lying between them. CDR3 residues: CASSYDSAVGEQFF. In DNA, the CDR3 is TGTGCCAGCAGTTACGATAGCGCCGTGGGGGAGCAGTTCTTC.

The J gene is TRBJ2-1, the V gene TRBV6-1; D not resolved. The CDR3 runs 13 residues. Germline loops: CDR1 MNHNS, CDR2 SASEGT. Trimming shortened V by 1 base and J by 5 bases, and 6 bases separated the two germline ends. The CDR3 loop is CASSEGQNNEQFF. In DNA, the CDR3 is TGTGCCAGCAGTGAAGGTCAAAACAATGAGCAGTTCTTC.

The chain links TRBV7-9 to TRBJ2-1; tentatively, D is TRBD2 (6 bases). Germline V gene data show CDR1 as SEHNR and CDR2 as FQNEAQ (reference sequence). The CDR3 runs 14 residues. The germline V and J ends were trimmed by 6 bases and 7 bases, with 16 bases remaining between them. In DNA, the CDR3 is TGTGCCAGCAGTGCGGGGCGGGTGTTAAATGAGCAGTTCTTC. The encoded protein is CASSAGRVLNEQFF. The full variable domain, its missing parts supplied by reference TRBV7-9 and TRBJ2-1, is DTGVSQNPRHKITKRGQNVTFRCDPISEHNRLYWYRQTLGQGPEFLTYFQNEAQLEKSRLLSDRFSAERPKGSFSTLEIQRTEQGDSAMYLCASSAGRVLNEQFFGPGTRLTVL.

CDR3 in DNA: TGTGCCAGCGCGGGACAGGGAAACACCGGGGAGCTGTTTTTT. Its protein is CASAGQGNTGELFF. The chain has TRBV6-5 and TRBJ2-2; TRBD1 aligns across 9 bases. Germline trimming cut 8 bases from V and 2 bases from J; bases unmatched to any gene: 3. In germline, CDR1 is MNHEY, CDR2 SVGAGI. This CDR3 contains 14 residues.

The DNA for the CDR3 is TGTGCCAGCTCACCTAAACAGGGGGCGAACACTGAAGCTTTCTTT. Protein: CASSPKQGANTEAFF. The V and J genes are TRBV18 and TRBJ1-1; 9 positions match TRBD1. The CDR3 sequence is 15 residues long. Looked up from germline, CDR1 is KGHSH and CDR2 is LQKENI. V lost 3 bases and J lost 1; bases outside the gene matches: 3.